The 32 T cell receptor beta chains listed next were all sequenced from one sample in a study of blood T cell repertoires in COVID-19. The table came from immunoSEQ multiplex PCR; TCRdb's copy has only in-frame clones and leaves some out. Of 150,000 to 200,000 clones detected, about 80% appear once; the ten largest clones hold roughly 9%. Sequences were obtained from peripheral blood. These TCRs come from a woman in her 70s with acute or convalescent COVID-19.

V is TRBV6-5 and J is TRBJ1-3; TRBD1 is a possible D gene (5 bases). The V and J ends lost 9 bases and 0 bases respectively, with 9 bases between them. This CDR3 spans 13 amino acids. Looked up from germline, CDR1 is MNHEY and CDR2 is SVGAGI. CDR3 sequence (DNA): TGTGCCAGTGGGAGGGGCTCTGGAAACACCATATATTTT. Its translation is CASGRGSGNTIYF.

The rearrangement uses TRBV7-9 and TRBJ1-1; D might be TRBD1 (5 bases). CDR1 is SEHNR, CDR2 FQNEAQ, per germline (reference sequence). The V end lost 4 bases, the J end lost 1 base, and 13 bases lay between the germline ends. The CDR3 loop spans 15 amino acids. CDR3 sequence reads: CASSSGMTENTEAFF. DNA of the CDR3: TGTGCCAGCAGCTCAGGAATGACAGAGAACACTGAAGCTTTCTTT.

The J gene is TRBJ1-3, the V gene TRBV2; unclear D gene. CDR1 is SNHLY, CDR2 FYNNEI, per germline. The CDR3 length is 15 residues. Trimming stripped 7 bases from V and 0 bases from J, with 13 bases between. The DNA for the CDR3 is TGTGCCAGCATAGGCGGATCTCTCTCTGGAAACACCATATATTTT. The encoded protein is CASIGGSLSGNTIYF. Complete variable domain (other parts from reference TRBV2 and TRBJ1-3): EPEVTQTPSHQVTQMGQEVILRCVPISNHLYFYWYRQILGQKVEFLVSFYNNEISEKSEIFDDQFSVERPDGSNFTLKIRSTKLEDSAMYFCASIGGSLSGNTIYFGEGSWLTVV.

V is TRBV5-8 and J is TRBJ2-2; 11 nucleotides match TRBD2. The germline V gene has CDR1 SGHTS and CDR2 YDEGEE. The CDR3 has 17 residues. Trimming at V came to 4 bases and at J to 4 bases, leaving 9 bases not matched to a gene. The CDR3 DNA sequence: TGTGCCAGCAGCGGGAGCTTACTAGCGGGAGCCACCGGGGAGCTGTTTTTT. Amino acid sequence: CASSGSLLAGATGELFF.

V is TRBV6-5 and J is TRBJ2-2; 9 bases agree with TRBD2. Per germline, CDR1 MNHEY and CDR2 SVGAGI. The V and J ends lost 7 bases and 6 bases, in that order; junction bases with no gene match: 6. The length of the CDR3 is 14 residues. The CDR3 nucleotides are TGTGCCAGCATAGTAGCGGGAGTCTCCGGGGAGCTGTTTTTT. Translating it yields CASIVAGVSGELFF.

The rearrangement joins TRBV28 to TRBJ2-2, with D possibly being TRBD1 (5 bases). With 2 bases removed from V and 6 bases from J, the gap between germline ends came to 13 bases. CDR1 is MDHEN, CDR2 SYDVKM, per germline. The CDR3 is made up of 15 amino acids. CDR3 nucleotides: TGTGCCAGCAGTTTAGTATCACAGGTTTCCGGGGAGCTGTTTTTT. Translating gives CASSLVSQVSGELFF.

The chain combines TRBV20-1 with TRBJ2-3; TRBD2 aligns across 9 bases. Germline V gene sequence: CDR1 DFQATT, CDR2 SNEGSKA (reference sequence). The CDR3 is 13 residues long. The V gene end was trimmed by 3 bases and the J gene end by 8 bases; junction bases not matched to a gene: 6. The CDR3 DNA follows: TGCAGTGCTAGTCTTCTAGCGGGGTTTACGCAGTATTTT. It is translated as CSASLLAGFTQYF.

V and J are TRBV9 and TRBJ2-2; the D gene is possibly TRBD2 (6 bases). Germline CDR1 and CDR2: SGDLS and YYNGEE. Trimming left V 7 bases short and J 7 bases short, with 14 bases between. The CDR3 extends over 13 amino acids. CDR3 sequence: CASRRGYGGELFF. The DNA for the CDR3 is TGTGCCAGCCGTCGGGGGTACGGCGGGGAGCTGTTTTTT.

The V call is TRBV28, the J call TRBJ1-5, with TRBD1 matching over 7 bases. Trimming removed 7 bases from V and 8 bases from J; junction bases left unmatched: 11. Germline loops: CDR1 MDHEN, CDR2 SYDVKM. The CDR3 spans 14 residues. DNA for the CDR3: TGTGCCAGCATCCCACAGGGGTGGGTTAAGCCCCAGCATTTT. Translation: CASIPQGWVKPQHF.

This CDR3 is CASSQGLAETAQYF. CDR3 sequence (DNA): TGTGCCAGCAGCCAAGGGCTAGCGGAGACGGCCCAGTACTTC. The chain employs TRBV14 and TRBJ2-5, with 7 bases lining up with TRBD2. The germline V gene has CDR1 SGHDN and CDR2 FVKESK. V was clipped by 1 base and J by 9 bases; unmatched bases: 8. This CDR3 region has 14 residues.

The CDR3 coding sequence is TGCGCCAGCAGCCAAGATCGGACAGAGCAGTACTTC. It is translated as CASSQDRTEQYF. The chain is built from TRBV4-3 and TRBJ2-7, with a tentative D call TRBD1 (5 bases). Germline values: CDR1 LGHNA, CDR2 YSLEER. The CDR3 runs 12 residues. The V gene lost 0 bases and the J gene lost 7 bases, with 7 bases spanning the gap.

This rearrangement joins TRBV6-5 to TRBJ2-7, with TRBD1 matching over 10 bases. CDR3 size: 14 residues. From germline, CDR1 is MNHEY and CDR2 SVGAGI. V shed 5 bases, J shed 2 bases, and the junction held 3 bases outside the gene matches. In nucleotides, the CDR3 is TGTGCCAGCAGTATAGGACAGGGGGCCTACGAGCAGTACTTC. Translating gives CASSIGQGAYEQYF.

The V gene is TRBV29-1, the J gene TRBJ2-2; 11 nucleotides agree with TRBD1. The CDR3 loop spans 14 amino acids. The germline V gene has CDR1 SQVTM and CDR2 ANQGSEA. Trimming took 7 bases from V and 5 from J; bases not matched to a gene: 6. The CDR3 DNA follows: TGCAGCGCCCGGACAGGGGGCAGGACCGGGGAGCTGTTTTTT. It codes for CSARTGGRTGELFF.

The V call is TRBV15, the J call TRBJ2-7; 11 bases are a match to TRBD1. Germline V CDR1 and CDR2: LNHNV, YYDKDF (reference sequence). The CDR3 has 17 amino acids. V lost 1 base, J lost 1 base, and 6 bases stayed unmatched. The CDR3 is CATSRVGTGGESYEQYF. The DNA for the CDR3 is TGTGCCACCAGCAGAGTAGGGACAGGGGGGGAATCCTACGAGCAGTACTTC.

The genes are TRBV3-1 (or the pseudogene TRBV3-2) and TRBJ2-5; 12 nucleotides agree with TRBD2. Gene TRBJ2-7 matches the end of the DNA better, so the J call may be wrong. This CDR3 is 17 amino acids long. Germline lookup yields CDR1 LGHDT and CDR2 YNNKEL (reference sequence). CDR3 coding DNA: TGTGCCAGCAGCCCTATCATGACTAGCGGGAGCTCCTACGAGCAGTACTTC. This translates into CASSPIMTSGSSYEQYF.

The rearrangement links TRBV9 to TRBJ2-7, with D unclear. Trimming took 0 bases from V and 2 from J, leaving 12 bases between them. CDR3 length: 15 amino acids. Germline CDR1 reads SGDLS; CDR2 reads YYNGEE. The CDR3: CASSVDVGSTYEQYF. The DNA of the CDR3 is TGTGCCAGCAGCGTAGACGTTGGTTCTACCTACGAGCAGTACTTC.

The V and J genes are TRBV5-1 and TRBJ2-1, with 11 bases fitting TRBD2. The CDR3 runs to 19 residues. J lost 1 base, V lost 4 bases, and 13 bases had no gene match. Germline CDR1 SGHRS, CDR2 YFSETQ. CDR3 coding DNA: TGCGCCAGCAGCCTTCCCGGGACTAGCGGTAGAGGGTCCTACAATGAGCAGTTCTTC. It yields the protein CASSLPGTSGRGSYNEQFF.

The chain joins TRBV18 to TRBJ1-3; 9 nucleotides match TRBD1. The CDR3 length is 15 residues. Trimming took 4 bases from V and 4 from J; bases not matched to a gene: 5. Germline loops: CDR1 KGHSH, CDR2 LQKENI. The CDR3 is CASSRGQGQGNTIYF. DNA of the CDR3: TGTGCCAGCTCACGCGGACAGGGGCAGGGAAACACCATATATTTT.

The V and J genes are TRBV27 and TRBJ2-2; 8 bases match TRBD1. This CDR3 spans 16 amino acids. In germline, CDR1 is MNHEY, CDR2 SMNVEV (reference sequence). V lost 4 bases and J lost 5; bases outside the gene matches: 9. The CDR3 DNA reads TGTGCCAGCAGTTCCCCGACAGGGGTGGTTACCGGGGAGCTGTTTTTT. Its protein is CASSSPTGVVTGELFF.

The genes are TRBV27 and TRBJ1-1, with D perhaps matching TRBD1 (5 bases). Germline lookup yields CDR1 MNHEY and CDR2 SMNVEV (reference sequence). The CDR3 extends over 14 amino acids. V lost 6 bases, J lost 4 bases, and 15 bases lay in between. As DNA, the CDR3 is TGTGCCAGCAGGGCTGTCCCCGGGGGCACTGAAGCTTTCTTT. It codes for CASRAVPGGTEAFF.

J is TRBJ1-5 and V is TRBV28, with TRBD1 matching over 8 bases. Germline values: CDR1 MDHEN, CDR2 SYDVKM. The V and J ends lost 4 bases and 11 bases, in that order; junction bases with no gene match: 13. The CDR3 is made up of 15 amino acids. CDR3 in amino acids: CASSSSDRGRQAQHF. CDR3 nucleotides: TGTGCCAGCAGTTCCTCAGACAGGGGTCGTCAAGCCCAGCATTTT.

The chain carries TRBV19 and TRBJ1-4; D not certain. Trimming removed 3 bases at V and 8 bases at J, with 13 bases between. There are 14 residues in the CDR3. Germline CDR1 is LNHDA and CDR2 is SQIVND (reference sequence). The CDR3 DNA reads TGTGCCAGTAGTATGGCCGTACTCGGGGAAAAACTGTTTTTT. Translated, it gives CASSMAVLGEKLFF.

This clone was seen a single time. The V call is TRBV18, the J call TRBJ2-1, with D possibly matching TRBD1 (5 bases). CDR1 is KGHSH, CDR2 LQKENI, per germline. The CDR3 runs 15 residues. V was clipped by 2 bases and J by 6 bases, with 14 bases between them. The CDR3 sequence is CASSPILGQFNEQFF. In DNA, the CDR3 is TGTGCCAGCTCACCAATTTTGGGGCAGTTCAATGAGCAGTTCTTC.

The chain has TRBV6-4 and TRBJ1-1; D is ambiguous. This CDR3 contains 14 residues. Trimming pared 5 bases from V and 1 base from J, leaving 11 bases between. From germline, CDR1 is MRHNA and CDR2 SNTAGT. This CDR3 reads CASSFPTGNTEAFF. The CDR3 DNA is TGTGCCAGCAGTTTCCCGACGGGGAACACTGAAGCTTTCTTT.

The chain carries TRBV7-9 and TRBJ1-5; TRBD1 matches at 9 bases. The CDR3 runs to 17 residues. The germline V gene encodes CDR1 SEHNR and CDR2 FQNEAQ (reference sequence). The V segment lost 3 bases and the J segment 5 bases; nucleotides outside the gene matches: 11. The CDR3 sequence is CASSFPNTGTGYQPQHF. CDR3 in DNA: TGTGCCAGCAGCTTTCCCAATACCGGGACAGGGTATCAGCCCCAGCATTTT.

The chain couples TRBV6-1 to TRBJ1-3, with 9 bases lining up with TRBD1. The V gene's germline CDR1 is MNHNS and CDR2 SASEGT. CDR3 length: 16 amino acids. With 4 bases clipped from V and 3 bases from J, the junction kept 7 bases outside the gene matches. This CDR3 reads CASSVSDRGNGNTIYF. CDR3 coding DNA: TGTGCCAGCAGTGTATCGGACAGGGGAAATGGAAACACCATATATTTT.

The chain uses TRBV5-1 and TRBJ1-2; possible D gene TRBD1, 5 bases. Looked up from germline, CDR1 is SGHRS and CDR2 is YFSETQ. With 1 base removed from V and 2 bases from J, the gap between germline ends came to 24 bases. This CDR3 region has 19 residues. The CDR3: CASSLRTGSELRRNYGYTF. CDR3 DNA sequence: TGCGCCAGCAGCTTGAGAACAGGATCTGAGCTACGAAGAAACTATGGCTACACCTTC. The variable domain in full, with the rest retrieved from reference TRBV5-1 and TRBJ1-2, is KAGVTQTPRYLIKTRGQQVTLSCSPISGHRSVSWYQQTPGQGLQFLFEYFSETQRNKGNFPGRFSGRQFSNSRSEMNVSTLELGDSALYLCASSLRTGSELRRNYGYTFGSGTRLTVV.

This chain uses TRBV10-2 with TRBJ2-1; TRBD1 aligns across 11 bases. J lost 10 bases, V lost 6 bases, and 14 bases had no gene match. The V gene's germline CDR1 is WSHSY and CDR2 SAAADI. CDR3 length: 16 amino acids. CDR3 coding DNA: TGCGCCAGCAGGTCCTTTGGACAGGGGGCGAGGCAGGAGCAGTTCTTC. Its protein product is CASRSFGQGARQEQFF.

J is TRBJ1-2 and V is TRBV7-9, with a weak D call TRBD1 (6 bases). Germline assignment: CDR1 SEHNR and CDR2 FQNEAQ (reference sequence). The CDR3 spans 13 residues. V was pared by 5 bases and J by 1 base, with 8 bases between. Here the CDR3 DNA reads TGTGCCAGCAGCAAGGACAGTAACTATGGCTACACCTTC. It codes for CASSKDSNYGYTF.

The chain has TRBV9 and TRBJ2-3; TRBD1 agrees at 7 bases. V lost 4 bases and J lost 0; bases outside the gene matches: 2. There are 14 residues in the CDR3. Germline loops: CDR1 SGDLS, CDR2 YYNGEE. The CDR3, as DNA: TGTGCCAGCAGCTTGGACAGGAGCACAGATACGCAGTATTTT. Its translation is CASSLDRSTDTQYF.

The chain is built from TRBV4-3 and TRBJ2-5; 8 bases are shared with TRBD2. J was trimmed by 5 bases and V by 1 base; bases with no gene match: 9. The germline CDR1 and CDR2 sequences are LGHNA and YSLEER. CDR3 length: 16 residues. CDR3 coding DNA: TGCGCCAGCAGCCAAGTACGCGGGACTAGTGTGGAGACCCAGTACTTC. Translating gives CASSQVRGTSVETQYF.

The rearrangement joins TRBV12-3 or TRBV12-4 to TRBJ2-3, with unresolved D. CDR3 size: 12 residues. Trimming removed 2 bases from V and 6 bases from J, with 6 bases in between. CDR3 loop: CASSLTRDTQYF. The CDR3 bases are TGTGCCAGCAGTTTAACGAGGGATACGCAGTATTTT.